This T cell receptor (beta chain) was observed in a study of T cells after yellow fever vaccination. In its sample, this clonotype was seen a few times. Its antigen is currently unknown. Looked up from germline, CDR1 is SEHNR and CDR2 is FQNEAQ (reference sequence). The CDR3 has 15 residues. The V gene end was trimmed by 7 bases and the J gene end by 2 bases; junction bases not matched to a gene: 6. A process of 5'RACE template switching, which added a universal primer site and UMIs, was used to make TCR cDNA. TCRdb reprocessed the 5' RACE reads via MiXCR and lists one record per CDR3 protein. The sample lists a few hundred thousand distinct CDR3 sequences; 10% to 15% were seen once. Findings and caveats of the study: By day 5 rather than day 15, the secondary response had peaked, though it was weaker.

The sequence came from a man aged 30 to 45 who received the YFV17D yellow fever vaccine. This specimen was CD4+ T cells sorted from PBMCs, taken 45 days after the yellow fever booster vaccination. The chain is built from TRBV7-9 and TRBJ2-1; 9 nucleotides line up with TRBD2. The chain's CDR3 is CASMGGRGTYNEQFF. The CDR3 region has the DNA TGTGCCAGCATGGGCGGGAGGGGCACCTACAATGAGCAGTTCTTC.